This T cell receptor beta chain derives from a study of blood T cell repertoires in COVID-19 (dated by TCRdb to 2019 to 2021). Context from the whole study: Collaborator samples came from the United States, Italy and Spain and covered acute and convalescent phases of COVID-19. The material from the prospective study consisted of cDNA or gDNA derived from T cells, B-cell-depleted T cells, or PBMCs. The samples were drawn from two sources: the first 160 participants of the ongoing ImmuneRACE study, and fewer than 1,500 subjects contributed by 6 global collaborators. The sample metadata nearly always contained a de-identified subject ID, COVID-19 status, age in years and sex. A freely available public database, intended as a resource for researchers studying the immune response to SARS-CoV-2, is where the repertoires were released. Where available, HLA class I and class II types were taken from metadata supplied by the sample provider and were not determined by assay-based typing. Subjects who had been exposed to COVID-19, were actively infected with it, or had recovered from it provided the deeply sampled blood TCRbeta repertoires that made up the dataset. Broader findings and caveats from the paper: The quantity of clinical and demographic metadata differed by source and by participant and was supplied without curation.

At one collaborating source in Seattle, patients were enrolled during active infection and were followed longitudinally through the course of disease. Each collaborating institution followed its own protocols to collect whole blood in K2EDTA tubes. For TCRbeta analysis, collaborator samples were shipped as frozen whole blood, as isolated PBMCs, or as DNA extracted from either sample type. TCRbeta CDR3 regions were amplified from genomic DNA using the immunoSEQ Assay, a bias-controlled multiplex PCR. The authors processed their data as follows. Nucleated cell counts per sample were estimated from amplification of reference gene primers within the assay. Sequence reads were collapsed and filtered to measure the absolute abundance of every unique TCRbeta CDR3 rearrangement. For each sample, productive Simpson clonality was calculated as the square root of Simpson's diversity index over productive rearrangements. Imported from immuneACCESS, the table was reduced by TCRdb to in-frame sequences with V and J called. These copies leave out some clones; in studies compared against another copy, an unresolved V gene accounts for under half, and the cause of the remainder is not known. V and J calls and clone size come straight from that table; D and trimming were deduced from the DNA. For this sample the table gives around 370,000 clones, of which about nine tenths were detected only once. The ten largest account for around 6% of the sample.

Remarks on this clone: Its antigen target is currently unknown. Base qualities are not at hand, and no much larger clone is one base apart.

V is shortened by 3 bases, J by 0 bases, and the region joining them spans 18 bases. From the cysteine up to the phenylalanine, the CDR3 has a length of 17 residues. Kept here is only the CDR3 DNA, which spans 51 bases and is read in frame from base 1. Based on the germline V gene, the CDR1 and CDR2 sequences are KGHSH and LQKENI. This receptor was taken from a woman aged 45 to 65 with COVID-19, enrolled during active disease. In this chain, TRBV18 is recombined with TRBJ2-7, and possibly TRBD1, on 6 matching bases. The sequenced sample consisted of peripheral blood. The DNA sequence reads TGTGCCAGCTCACCTCGTGGGATGACAGGTTCCTCCTACGAGCAGTACTTC. Its amino acids are CASSPRGMTGSSYEQYF. When the CDR3 is completed using the reference TRBV18 and TRBJ2-7 genes on either side, the full variable domain is NAGVMQNPRHLVRRRGQEARLRCSPMKGHSHVYWYRQLPEEGLKFMVYLQKENIIDESGMPKERFSAEFPKEGPSILRIQQVVRGDSAAYFCASSPRGMTGSSYEQYFGPGTRLTVT.